This T cell receptor beta chain derives from a study of cytotoxic CD8 clonotypes in ibrutinib-treated CLL. Findings and caveats of the study: Baseline-level clonality went beyond age-matched healthy donors and moved in step with circulating CD8+ T-cell counts. Private clonotypes, not public ones, expanded at ibrutinib response.

The germline gives CDR1 SGHVS, CDR2 FNYEAQ. The CDR3 length is 15 residues. V gave up 5 bases and J gave up 0 bases, with 12 bases separating them. Profiling relied on immunoSEQ multiplex PCR, and the TCRdb table lists in-frame clones only, not all of them. The sample yields around 330,000 clones, around 66% seen once. Worth noting for this clone: The target antigen is unknown.

Specimen: PBMCs, collected after 36 months of ibrutinib treatment. The receptor was derived from a human donor with chronic lymphocytic leukemia. The rearrangement links TRBV7-6 to TRBJ2-3; either TRBD1 or TRBD2 may supply D (5 bases each). CDR3: CASSGGTASTDTQYF. The CDR3 bases are TGTGCCAGCAGCGGGGGAACAGCTAGCACAGATACGCAGTATTTT.